This record concerns one TCR beta chain sequence. Its target is not known. Trimming removed 6 bases from V and 6 bases from J, with 12 bases in between. The CDR3 runs to 13 residues. Per the germline V gene, CDR1 is SGHTA and CDR2 is FQGNSA. Clones were sequenced by immunoSEQ multiplex PCR, and TCRdb holds only the in-frame ones, with some missing. The sample includes around 49,000 clones, roughly 73% of them seen just once. The data are from a study of a mutant IDH1 vaccine in newly diagnosed glioma. Time point of the sample: week 5, during vaccination. Every single dose of the vaccine, 300 ug of mutant IDH1 20-mer peptide, came with topical imiquimod.

This sequence originates from a man aged 50 or older with glioma. Source: PBMCs, taken from a glioma patient whose treatment included an IDH1 peptide vaccine. The J gene is TRBJ1-5, the V gene TRBV7-2, with D possibly matching TRBD1 (6 bases). CDR3 amino acids: CASSWGGGQPQHF. The DNA of the CDR3 is TGTGCCAGCAGTTGGGGGGGCGGTCAGCCCCAGCATTTT.